The TCR beta chain under discussion was sequenced for a study of cytomegalovirus exposure and HLA in healthy donors. Each donor's status was that of a healthy bone marrow donor. Nominal health characterized the donors when sampled, though unrecorded immune exposures were likely. The PCR made use of 60 Vbeta and 13 Jbeta primers. Produced via immunoSEQ multiplex PCR; TCRdb's table is partial and in-frame only. The table has over 100,000 clones, about four fifths seen once. There are 21 residues in the CDR3. The chain joins TRBV21-1 to TRBJ2-3; TRBD2 reflects the table's D call only, with no check against the DNA. TRBV21-1 is tagged as a pseudogene. This sequence was found in a woman in her thirties in good health and CMV-seronegative. The sample was PBMCs. CDR3 protein: CASSRTRQPSGSGTHTDTQYF. The CDR3 region has the DNA TGTGCCAGCAGCAGGACCCGACAGCCCTCCGGTAGCGGGACACACACAGATACGCAGTATTTT.